This T cell receptor (beta chain) was documented in a study of blood T cells in healthy people across ages. Study results and caveats: The long-lived group displayed more naive CD4+ cells, plus higher diversity, than the aged donors did. Expanded clonotype shifts may have been confounded, as the donors had an unknown CMV status.

This clonotype was seen a handful of times. The antigen remains unidentified. Combining a sample-barcoded 5' primer with a J-beta primer mix, a second PCR ran for about 7 to 11 cycles. Each cDNA molecule carried a tag from a template-switch adaptor that contained 12 random nucleotides. MiXCR, run by TCRdb on the 5' RACE reads, gives a single entry per CDR3 protein. This table holds around 580,000 distinct CDR3 sequences, less than 60% found once. The V and J ends lost 0 bases and 7 bases respectively, with 14 bases between them. The CDR3 covers 14 residues. CDR1 and CDR2 from the germline V gene are SGDLS and YYNGEE.

This clonotype was sampled from a man older than 75 in good health. The specimen was blood. The chain couples TRBV9 to TRBJ2-7; TRBD2 might be the D (5 bases). CDR3: CASSVDPEPGEQYF. The DNA for the CDR3 is TGTGCCAGCAGCGTAGATCCCGAACCGGGAGAGCAGTACTTC.